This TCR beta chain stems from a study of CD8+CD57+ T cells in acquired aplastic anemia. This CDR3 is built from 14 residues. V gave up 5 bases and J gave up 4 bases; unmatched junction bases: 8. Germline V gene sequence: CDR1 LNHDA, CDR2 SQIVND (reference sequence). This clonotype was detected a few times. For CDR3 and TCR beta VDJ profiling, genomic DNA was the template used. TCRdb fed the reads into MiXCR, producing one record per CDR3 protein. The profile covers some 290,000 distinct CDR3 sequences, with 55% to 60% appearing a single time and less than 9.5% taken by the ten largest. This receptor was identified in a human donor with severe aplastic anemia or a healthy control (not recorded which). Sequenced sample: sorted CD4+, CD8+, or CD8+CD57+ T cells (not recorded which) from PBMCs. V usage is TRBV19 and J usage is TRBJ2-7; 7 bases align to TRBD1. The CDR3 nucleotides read TGTGCCAGTAGTGCCGGGACAGTTCTGTACGAGCAGTACTTC. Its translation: CASSAGTVLYEQYF.